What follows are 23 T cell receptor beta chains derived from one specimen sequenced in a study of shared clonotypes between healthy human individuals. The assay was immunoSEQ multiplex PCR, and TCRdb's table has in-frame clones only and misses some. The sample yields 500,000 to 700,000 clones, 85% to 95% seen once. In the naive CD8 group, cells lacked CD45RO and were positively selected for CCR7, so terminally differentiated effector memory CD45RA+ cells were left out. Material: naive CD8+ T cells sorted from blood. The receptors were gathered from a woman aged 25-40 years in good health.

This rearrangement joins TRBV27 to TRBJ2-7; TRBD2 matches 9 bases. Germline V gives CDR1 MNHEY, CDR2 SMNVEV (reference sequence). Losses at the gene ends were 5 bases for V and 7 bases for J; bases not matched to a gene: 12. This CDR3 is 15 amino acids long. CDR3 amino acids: CASSPTLAGVLEQYF. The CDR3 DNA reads TGTGCCAGCAGTCCAACCTTAGCGGGAGTCTTAGAGCAGTACTTC.

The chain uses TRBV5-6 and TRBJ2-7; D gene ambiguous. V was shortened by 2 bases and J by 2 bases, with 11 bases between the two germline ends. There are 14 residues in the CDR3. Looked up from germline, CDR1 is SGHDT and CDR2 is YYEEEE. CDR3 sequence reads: CASSFGVGTYEQYF. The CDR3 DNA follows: TGTGCCAGCAGCTTTGGGGTAGGGACCTACGAGCAGTACTTC. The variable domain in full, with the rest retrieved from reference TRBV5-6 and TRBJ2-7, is DAGVTQSPTHLIKTRGQQVTLRCSPKSGHDTVSWYQQALGQGPQFIFQYYEEEERQRGNFPDRFSGHQFPNYSSELNVNALLLGDSALYLCASSFGVGTYEQYFGPGTRLTVT.

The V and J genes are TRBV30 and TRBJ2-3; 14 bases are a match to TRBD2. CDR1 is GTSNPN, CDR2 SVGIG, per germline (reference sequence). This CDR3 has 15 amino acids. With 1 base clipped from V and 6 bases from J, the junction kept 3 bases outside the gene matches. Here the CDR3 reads CAWSDRTSGRDTQYF. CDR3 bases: TGTGCCTGGAGTGACCGGACTAGCGGGAGGGATACGCAGTATTTT.

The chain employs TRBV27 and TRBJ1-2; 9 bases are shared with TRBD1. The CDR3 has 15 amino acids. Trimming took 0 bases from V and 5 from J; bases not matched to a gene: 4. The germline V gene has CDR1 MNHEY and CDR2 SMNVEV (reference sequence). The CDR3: CASSLSSGQGYGYTF. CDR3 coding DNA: TGTGCCAGCAGTTTATCGTCGGGACAGGGTTATGGCTACACCTTC.

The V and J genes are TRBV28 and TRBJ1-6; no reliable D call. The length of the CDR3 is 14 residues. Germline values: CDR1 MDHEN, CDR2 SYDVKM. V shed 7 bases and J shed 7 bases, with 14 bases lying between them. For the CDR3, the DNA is TGTGCCAGCAATTGGGGTTCGCGGAATTCACCCCTCCACTTT. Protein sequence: CASNWGSRNSPLHF.

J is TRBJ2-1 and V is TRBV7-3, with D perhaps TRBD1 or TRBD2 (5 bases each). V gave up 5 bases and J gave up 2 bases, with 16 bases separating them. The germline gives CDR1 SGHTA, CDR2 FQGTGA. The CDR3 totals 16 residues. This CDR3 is CASSGGTALTYNEQFF. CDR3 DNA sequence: TGTGCCAGCAGCGGGGGAACAGCCCTAACCTACAATGAGCAGTTCTTC.

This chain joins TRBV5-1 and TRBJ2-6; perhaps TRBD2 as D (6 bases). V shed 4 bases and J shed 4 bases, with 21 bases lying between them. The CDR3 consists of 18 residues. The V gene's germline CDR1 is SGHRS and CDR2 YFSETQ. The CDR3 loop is CASSRWGSGRKGANVLTF. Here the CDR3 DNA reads TGCGCCAGCAGCCGCTGGGGGAGCGGGCGGAAAGGGGCCAACGTCCTGACTTTC.

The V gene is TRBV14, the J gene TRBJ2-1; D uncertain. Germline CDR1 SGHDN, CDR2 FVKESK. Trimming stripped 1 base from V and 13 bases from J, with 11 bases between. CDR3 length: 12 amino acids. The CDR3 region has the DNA TGTGCCAGCAGCCAAGTTCCTCATTTTCAGTTCTTC. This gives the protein CASSQVPHFQFF. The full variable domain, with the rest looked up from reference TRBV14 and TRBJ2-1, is EAGVTQFPSHSVIEKGQTVTLRCDPISGHDNLYWYRRVMGKEIKFLLHFVKESKQDESGMPNNRFLAERTGGTYSTLKVQPAELEDSGVYFCASSQVPHFQFFGPGTRLTVL.

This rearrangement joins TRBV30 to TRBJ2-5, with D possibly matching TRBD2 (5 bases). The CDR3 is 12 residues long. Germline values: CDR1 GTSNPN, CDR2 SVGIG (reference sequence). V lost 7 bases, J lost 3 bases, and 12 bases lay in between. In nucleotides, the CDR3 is TGTGCCTTTTCTAGCAGAAAAGAGACCCAGTACTTC. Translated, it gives CAFSSRKETQYF.

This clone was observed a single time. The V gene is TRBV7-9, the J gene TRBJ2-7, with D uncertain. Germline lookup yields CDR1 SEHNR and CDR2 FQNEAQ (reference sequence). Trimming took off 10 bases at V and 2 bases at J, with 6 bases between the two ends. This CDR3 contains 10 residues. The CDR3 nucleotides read TGTGCCATCGTCCCCTACGAGCAGTACTTC. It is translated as CAIVPYEQYF.

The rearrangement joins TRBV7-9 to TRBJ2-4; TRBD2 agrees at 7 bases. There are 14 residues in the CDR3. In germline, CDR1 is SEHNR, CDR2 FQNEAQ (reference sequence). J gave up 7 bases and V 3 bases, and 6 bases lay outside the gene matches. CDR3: CASSFGGSSNIQYF. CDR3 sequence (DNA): TGTGCCAGCAGCTTCGGCGGGAGTAGTAACATTCAGTACTTC.

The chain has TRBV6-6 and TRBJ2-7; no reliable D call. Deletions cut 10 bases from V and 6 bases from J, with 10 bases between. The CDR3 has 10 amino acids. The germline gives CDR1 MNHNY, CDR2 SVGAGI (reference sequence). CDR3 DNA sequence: TGTGCCACCCTTTTTGCCGAGCAGTACTTC. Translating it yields CATLFAEQYF.

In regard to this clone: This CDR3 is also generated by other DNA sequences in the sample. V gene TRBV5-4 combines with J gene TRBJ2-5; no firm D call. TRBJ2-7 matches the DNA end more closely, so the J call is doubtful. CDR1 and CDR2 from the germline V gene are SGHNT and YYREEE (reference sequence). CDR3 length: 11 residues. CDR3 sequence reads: CASSSLYEQYF. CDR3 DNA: TGTGCCAGCAGCTCCCTCTACGAGCAGTACTTC.

Here the CDR3 reads CASSKSPGTLGPETQYF. The CDR3 DNA is TGTGCCAGTAGTAAATCACCGGGGACCCTCGGGCCAGAGACCCAGTACTTC. The genes are TRBV19 and TRBJ2-5, with D possibly called TRBD1 or TRBD2 (5 bases each). V gave up 4 bases and J gave up 4 bases, with 22 bases separating them. The CDR3 sequence is 17 residues long. The germline gives CDR1 LNHDA, CDR2 SQIVND (reference sequence).

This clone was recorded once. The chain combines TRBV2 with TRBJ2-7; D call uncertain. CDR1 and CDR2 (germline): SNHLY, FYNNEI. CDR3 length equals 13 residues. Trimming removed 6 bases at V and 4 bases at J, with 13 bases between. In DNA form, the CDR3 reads TGTGCCAGCAGAGGCCCCCCCCGGTACGAGCAGTACTTC. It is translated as CASRGPPRYEQYF.

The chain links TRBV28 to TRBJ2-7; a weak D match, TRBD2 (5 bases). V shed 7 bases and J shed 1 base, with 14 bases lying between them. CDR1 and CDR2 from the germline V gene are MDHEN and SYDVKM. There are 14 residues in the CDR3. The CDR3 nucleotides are TGTGCCAGCACCTTAGGAGAGGGATCCTACGAGCAGTACTTC. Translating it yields CASTLGEGSYEQYF.

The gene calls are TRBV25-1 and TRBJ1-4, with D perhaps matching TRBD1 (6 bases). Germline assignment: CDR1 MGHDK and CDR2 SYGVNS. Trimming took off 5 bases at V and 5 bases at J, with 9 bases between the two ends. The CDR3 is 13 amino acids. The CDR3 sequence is CASSQQGNEKLFF. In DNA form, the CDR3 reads TGTGCCAGCAGTCAGCAGGGGAATGAAAAACTGTTTTTT.

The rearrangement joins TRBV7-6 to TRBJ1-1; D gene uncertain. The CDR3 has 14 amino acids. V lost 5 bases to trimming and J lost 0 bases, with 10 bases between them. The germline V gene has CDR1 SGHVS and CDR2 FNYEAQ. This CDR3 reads CASSEHEMNTEAFF. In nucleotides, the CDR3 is TGTGCCAGCAGCGAGCATGAAATGAACACTGAAGCTTTCTTT.

The CDR3 sequence is CASSSPPGSTDTQYF. In DNA form, the CDR3 reads TGTGCCAGCAGTTCGCCTCCGGGGAGCACAGATACGCAGTATTTT. The gene calls are TRBV28 and TRBJ2-3; D is perhaps TRBD2 (5 bases). Germline V CDR1 and CDR2: MDHEN, SYDVKM. The V gene lost 4 bases and the J gene lost 0 bases, with 11 bases spanning the gap. The CDR3 consists of 15 residues.

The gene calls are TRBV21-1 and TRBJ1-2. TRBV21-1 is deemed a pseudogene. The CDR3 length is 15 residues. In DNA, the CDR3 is TGTGCCAGCAGCAAAGCGCAAGGGGAGGAGGGTGGCTACACCTTC. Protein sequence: CASSKAQGEEGGYTF.

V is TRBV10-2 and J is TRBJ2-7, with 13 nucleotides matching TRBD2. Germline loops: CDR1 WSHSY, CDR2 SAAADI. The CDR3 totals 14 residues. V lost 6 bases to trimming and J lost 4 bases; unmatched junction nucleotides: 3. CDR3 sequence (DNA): TGCGCCAGCAGCACTAGCGGGAGGGTATACGAGCAGTACTTC. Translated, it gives CASSTSGRVYEQYF.

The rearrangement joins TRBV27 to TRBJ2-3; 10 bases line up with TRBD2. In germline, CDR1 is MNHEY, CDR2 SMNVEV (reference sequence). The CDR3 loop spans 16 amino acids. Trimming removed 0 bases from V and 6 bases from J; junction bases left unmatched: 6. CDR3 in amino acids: CASSLSLLAGADTQYF. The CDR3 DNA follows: TGTGCCAGCAGTTTATCGTTGCTAGCGGGAGCCGATACGCAGTATTTT.

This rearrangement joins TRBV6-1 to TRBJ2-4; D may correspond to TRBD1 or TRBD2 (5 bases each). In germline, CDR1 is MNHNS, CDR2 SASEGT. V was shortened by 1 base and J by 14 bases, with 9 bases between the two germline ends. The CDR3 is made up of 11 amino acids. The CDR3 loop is CASSEGGTKYF. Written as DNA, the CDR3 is TGTGCCAGCAGTGAAGGGGGGACCAAGTACTTC.